These 14 T cell receptor beta chains share one sample of origin, sequenced in a study of blood T cell repertoires in COVID-19. Only in-frame clones appear in the TCRdb table, and some are missing; sequencing was by immunoSEQ multiplex PCR. This sample has some 74,000 clones, with around 83% found just once. Sequenced material: peripheral blood. These receptors originate from a man older than 75 with acute or convalescent COVID-19.

V is TRBV18 and J is TRBJ2-2, with D possibly being TRBD1 (6 bases). V lost 6 bases to trimming and J lost 5 bases, with 16 bases between them. The CDR3 extends over 15 amino acids. Per the germline V gene, CDR1 is KGHSH and CDR2 is LQKENI. The CDR3 protein is CASSLISQGTGELFF. CDR3 nucleotides: TGTGCCAGCTCGCTGATCTCTCAGGGGACCGGGGAGCTGTTTTTT.

The chain has TRBV6-2 or TRBV6-3 and TRBJ2-1; perhaps TRBD2 as D (7 bases). This CDR3 has 15 residues. Trimming left V 6 bases short and J 1 base short, with 13 bases between. Germline V gene lookup returns CDR1 MNHEY and CDR2 SVGEGT. The CDR3 loop reads CASSRGGGSYNEQFF. The CDR3 DNA sequence: TGTGCCAGCAGCCGGGGAGGGGGTTCCTACAATGAGCAGTTCTTC.

The rearrangement joins TRBV19 to TRBJ2-3; 8 positions match TRBD2. The CDR3 spans 15 residues. CDR1 and CDR2 from the germline V gene are LNHDA and SQIVND (reference sequence). Unmatched junction bases numbered 7, after V lost 5 bases and J lost 3 bases. The DNA of the CDR3 is TGTGCCAGTAGTCTAGGCGGGAGGCGTACAGATACGCAGTATTTT. Translating gives CASSLGGRRTDTQYF.

V and J are TRBV7-2 and TRBJ1-5, with 9 bases identical to TRBD1. V shed 9 bases, J shed 8 bases, and the junction held 17 bases outside the gene matches. Germline V gene data show CDR1 as SGHTA and CDR2 as FQGNSA. The CDR3 extends over 16 amino acids. The CDR3 bases are TGTGCCAGTCTACCCGGCGGAACAGGGGGCTTCGAGCCCCAGCATTTT. As protein: CASLPGGTGGFEPQHF. The full variable domain, in which reference TRBV7-2 and TRBJ1-5 provide the parts outside the CDR3, is GAGVSQSPSNKVTEKGKDVELRCDPISGHTALYWYRQSLGQGLEFLIYFQGNSAPDKSGLPSDRFSAERTGGSVSTLTIQRTQQEDSAVYLCASLPGGTGGFEPQHFGDGTRLSIL.

This chain joins TRBV7-8 and TRBJ2-7; D is perhaps TRBD1 (6 bases). The germline CDR1 and CDR2 sequences are SGHVS and FQNEAQ. Trimming removed 5 bases from V and 3 bases from J, with 23 bases in between. CDR3 length equals 17 residues. CDR3 amino acids: CASSHPQGQLIFYEQYF. The CDR3 DNA is TGTGCCAGCAGCCACCCCCAGGGGCAGCTAATATTCTACGAGCAGTACTTC.

The rearrangement links TRBV7-8 to TRBJ1-5; 10 bases are a match to TRBD1. Germline V gene data show CDR1 as SGHVS and CDR2 as FQNEAQ. Unmatched junction bases numbered 7, after V lost 4 bases and J lost 4 bases. The CDR3 loop spans 16 amino acids. CDR3 amino acids: CASSWGQGKGNQPQHF. CDR3 in DNA: TGTGCCAGCAGCTGGGGACAGGGGAAAGGGAATCAGCCCCAGCATTTT.

V gene TRBV18 combines with J gene TRBJ2-1; TRBD2 aligns across 12 bases. V lost 1 base and J lost 4; bases outside the gene matches: 8. The CDR3 spans 18 residues. Germline values: CDR1 KGHSH, CDR2 LQKENI. The CDR3 protein is CASSPRETSGSSYNEQFF. CDR3 nucleotide sequence: TGTGCCAGCTCACCACGCGAGACTAGCGGGAGTTCTTACAATGAGCAGTTCTTC. Variable domain in full (rest from reference TRBV18 and TRBJ2-1): NAGVMQNPRHLVRRRGQEARLRCSPMKGHSHVYWYRQLPEEGLKFMVYLQKENIIDESGMPKERFSAEFPKEGPSILRIQQVVRGDSAAYFCASSPRETSGSSYNEQFFGPGTRLTVL.

This chain links TRBV10-3 with TRBJ1-5, with 7 positions matching TRBD1. V lost 4 bases, J lost 4 bases, and 4 bases stayed unmatched. CDR1 and CDR2 (germline): ENHRY, SYGVKD. The CDR3 has 14 amino acids. The CDR3 sequence: CAISATGNNQPQHF. CDR3 nucleotides: TGTGCCATCAGTGCGACAGGGAATAATCAGCCCCAGCATTTT.

This clone was observed a handful of times. This chain links TRBV7-8 with TRBJ1-5; 11 bases fit TRBD1. Germline-derived CDR1 and CDR2 are SGHVS and FQNEAQ. The J segment lost 6 bases and the V segment lost 4 bases, leaving 8 bases of the junction unmatched. The CDR3 consists of 16 residues. CDR3: CASSSRGQGASQPQHF. As DNA, the CDR3 is TGTGCCAGCAGCTCGCGCGGACAGGGGGCTAGTCAGCCCCAGCATTTT. Complete variable domain (other parts from reference TRBV7-8 and TRBJ1-5): GAGVSQSPRYKVAKRGQDVALRCDPISGHVSLFWYQQALGQGPEFLTYFQNEAQLDKSGLPSDRFFAERPEGSVSTLKIQRTQQEDSAVYLCASSSRGQGASQPQHFGDGTRLSIL.

This chain uses TRBV3-1 (or the pseudogene TRBV3-2) with TRBJ1-4; TRBD1 aligns across 8 bases. Germline CDR1 LGHDT, CDR2 YNNKEL (reference sequence). This CDR3 has 15 residues. V lost 2 bases and J lost 6; bases outside the gene matches: 5. The CDR3 here is CASSQLQGEYEKLFF. For the CDR3, the DNA is TGTGCCAGCAGCCAATTACAGGGGGAGTATGAAAAACTGTTTTTT.

V and J are TRBV5-1 and TRBJ2-5, with D maybe TRBD2 (5 bases). Per germline, CDR1 SGHRS and CDR2 YFSETQ. This CDR3 contains 13 residues. Trimming took 2 bases from V and 3 from J, leaving 8 bases between them. The CDR3 loop reads CASSFEGEETQYF. DNA of the CDR3: TGCGCCAGCAGCTTCGAGGGAGAAGAGACCCAGTACTTC.

The rearrangement joins TRBV5-1 to TRBJ2-1; 11 bases map to TRBD2. Germline CDR1 reads SGHRS; CDR2 reads YFSETQ. The trim removed 4 bases at V and 7 bases at J, leaving 7 bases unmatched. This CDR3 spans 15 amino acids. CDR3 sequence: CASSPGLAGGNEQFF. The CDR3 DNA reads TGCGCCAGCAGCCCTGGATTAGCGGGAGGGAATGAGCAGTTCTTC.

V is TRBV5-8 and J is TRBJ2-7; 7 positions match TRBD1. The germline V gene has CDR1 SGHTS and CDR2 YDEGEE. This CDR3 is 15 amino acids long. V dropped 0 bases and J dropped 3; count of bases not matched to a gene: 6. The CDR3 loop is CASSLAGQISYEQYF. For the CDR3, the DNA is TGTGCCAGCAGCTTGGCGGGACAGATTAGCTACGAGCAGTACTTC.

This chain connects TRBV3-1 (or the pseudogene TRBV3-2) to TRBJ1-6; D not certain. V lost 1 base and J lost 4, with 20 bases in between. Per the germline V gene, CDR1 is LGHDT and CDR2 is YNNKEL (reference sequence). CDR3 length equals 19 residues. In DNA, the CDR3 is TGTGCCAGCAGCCAAGTGGGAGTTGGAAAGGCGCGTTATAATTCACCCCTCCACTTT. Translation gives CASSQVGVGKARYNSPLHF.